Reported below is one T cell receptor beta chain. The target antigen is unknown. This table comes from immunoSEQ multiplex PCR, and its TCRdb copy is limited to in-frame clones, with some not included. The table has about 2 million clones, about 95% seen once. Naive CD8 cells, CD45RO-negative and positively selected for CCR7, excluded terminally differentiated effector memory CD45RA+ cells. This specimen belongs to a study of shared clonotypes between healthy human individuals. Study-wide results and limits: The generation probabilities recorded for non-shared clonotypes fell below those of clonotypes shared by all four donors.

The CDR3 is 13 amino acids. Germline V gene lookup returns CDR1 MNHEY and CDR2 SVGAGI. V lost 0 bases to trimming and J lost 6 bases, with 9 bases between them. The sequenced material came from naive CD8+ T cells sorted from blood. The source of this sequence is a man between 18 and 29 years old in good health. This chain joins TRBV6-5 and TRBJ2-7, with a possible D match to TRBD2 (6 bases). CDR3 in amino acids: CASSYSEGLEQYF. The CDR3 DNA is TGTGCCAGCAGTTACTCGGAGGGGCTCGAGCAGTACTTC.